The 27 T cell receptor beta chains below were found in one sample sequenced in a study of cytomegalovirus exposure and HLA in healthy donors. The PCR contained 60 Vbeta and 13 Jbeta primers. Sequencing was performed with immunoSEQ multiplex PCR; in TCRdb, only in-frame clones are kept and a portion is missing. The table lists roughly 100,000 clones, 83% of them singletons. Material for sequencing was PBMCs. These receptors originate from a young man in good health and CMV-seronegative.

This chain joins TRBV5-4 and TRBJ2-2; TRBD1 aligns across 10 bases. Germline values: CDR1 SGHNT, CDR2 YYREEE (reference sequence). After removal of 7 bases from V and 4 bases from J, the junction contained 10 bases not matched to a gene. The CDR3 is made up of 16 amino acids. CDR3 nucleotide sequence: TGTGCCAGCTCCTTCCCGGGACAGGGGTTCACCGGGGAGCTGTTTTTT. It codes for CASSFPGQGFTGELFF.

The gene calls are TRBV29-1 and TRBJ1-3, with TRBD1 matching over 7 bases. V gave up 5 bases and J gave up 5 bases; unmatched junction bases: 6. The CDR3 has 13 amino acids. Per germline, CDR1 SQVTM and CDR2 ANQGSEA. The CDR3 DNA is TGCAGCGTTTTAGACAGGGAGAGAAACACCATATATTTT. This translates into CSVLDRERNTIYF. Based on the CDR3 plus reference TRBV29-1 and TRBJ1-3, the full variable domain is SAVISQKPSRDICQRGTSLTIQCQVDSQVTMMFWYRQQPGQSLTLIATANQGSEATYESGFVIDKFPISRPNLTFSTLTVSNMSPEDSSIYLCSVLDRERNTIYFGEGSWLTVV.

This sequence joins TRBV7-9 and TRBJ1-1; 8 positions match TRBD1. The V and J ends lost 10 bases and 0 bases, in that order; junction bases with no gene match: 4. Per germline, CDR1 SEHNR and CDR2 FQNEAQ (reference sequence). The CDR3 is made up of 13 amino acids. CDR3 sequence: CATGQGLNTEAFF. CDR3 sequence (DNA): TGTGCCACAGGACAGGGATTGAACACTGAAGCTTTCTTT.

V gene TRBV7-2 combines with J gene TRBJ1-1; 10 bases are shared with TRBD1. CDR1 and CDR2 from the germline V gene are SGHTA and FQGNSA. The junction had 10 bases not matched to a gene; V was cut back by 5 bases and J by 4 bases. CDR3 size: 16 residues. CDR3 in DNA: TGTGCCAGCAGCGTAAGAAGGACAGGGGGATCCACTGAAGCTTTCTTT. Its translation: CASSVRRTGGSTEAFF.

A single count supports this clone. The V call is TRBV5-5, the J call TRBJ2-7, with D perhaps TRBD1 (6 bases). The ends were cut back, 4 bases at V and 0 bases at J, with 17 bases in the middle. Per the germline V gene, CDR1 is SGHKS and CDR2 is YYEKEE (reference sequence). The CDR3 has 16 residues. This CDR3 is CASSEYRAPLSYEQYF. CDR3 nucleotide sequence: TGTGCCAGCAGCGAATACAGGGCCCCGCTCTCCTACGAGCAGTACTTC.

This chain joins TRBV5-1 and TRBJ2-1; D ambiguous. This CDR3 spans 12 amino acids. Germline values: CDR1 SGHRS, CDR2 YFSETQ. V was shortened by 0 bases and J by 8 bases, with 6 bases between the two germline ends. The CDR3 sequence: CASSLGADEQFF. In DNA, the CDR3 is TGCGCCAGCAGCTTGGGGGCCGATGAGCAGTTCTTC.

This clone turned up a few times. The same CDR3 is also encoded by other DNA sequences in this sample. The rearrangement links TRBV5-4 to TRBJ1-1; D uncertain. Trimming removed 0 bases at V and 6 bases at J, with 6 bases between. The CDR3 consists of 12 residues. Germline CDR1 SGHNT, CDR2 YYREEE (reference sequence). As DNA, the CDR3 is TGTGCCAGCAGCTTGGGAAGAGCTGAAGCTTTCTTT. Protein: CASSLGRAEAFF.

The chain links TRBV4-3 to TRBJ2-1; 10 bases match TRBD1. With 1 base clipped from V and 9 bases from J, the junction kept 9 bases outside the gene matches. CDR3 length equals 16 residues. Germline CDR1 is LGHNA and CDR2 is YSLEER. For the CDR3, the DNA is TGCGCCAGCAGCCAAGTTTGGGACAGGGGACTTGGTGAGCAGTTCTTC. This sequence encodes CASSQVWDRGLGEQFF.

The chain's CDR3 is CASSLVRRQGGQYYGYTF. DNA of the CDR3: TGTGCCAGCAGCTTAGTCCGGCGGCAGGGAGGTCAGTACTATGGCTACACCTTC. The V gene is TRBV7-2, the J gene TRBJ1-2; possibly TRBD1 for D (5 bases). Trimming left V 1 base short and J 3 bases short, with 21 bases between. The germline V gene encodes CDR1 SGHTA and CDR2 FQGNSA. This CDR3 has 18 residues.

J is TRBJ2-1 and V is TRBV11-3; 9 nucleotides line up with TRBD2. Per the germline V gene, CDR1 is SGHNT and CDR2 is YENEEA. Unmatched junction bases numbered 12, after V lost 5 bases and J lost 10 bases. This CDR3 is built from 15 residues. The CDR3 is CASSALAGALGEQFF. The CDR3 DNA reads TGTGCCAGCAGCGCCTTAGCGGGAGCCCTTGGAGAGCAGTTCTTC.

This clone has just a few counts. The V gene is TRBV2, the J gene TRBJ2-3, with D possibly TRBD1 on 6 matching bases. There are 13 residues in the CDR3. Trimming removed 5 bases from V and 5 bases from J, with 11 bases in between. Germline assignment: CDR1 SNHLY and CDR2 FYNNEI. CDR3 nucleotide sequence: TGTGCCAGCAGTTTTGAGGGGGAAGATACGCAGTATTTT. Amino acids: CASSFEGEDTQYF. Full variable domain (outside the CDR3, taken from reference TRBV2 and TRBJ2-3): EPEVTQTPSHQVTQMGQEVILRCVPISNHLYFYWYRQILGQKVEFLVSFYNNEISEKSEIFDDQFSVERPDGSNFTLKIRSTKLEDSAMYFCASSFEGEDTQYFGPGTRLTVL.

The CDR3 sequence: CASSLERERNEQFF. The CDR3 nucleotides read TGTGCCAGCAGCCTCGAGCGGGAGAGGAATGAGCAGTTCTTC. The chain couples TRBV11-2 to TRBJ2-1; 8 nucleotides match TRBD2. V dropped 5 bases and J dropped 7; count of bases not matched to a gene: 7. The CDR3 runs to 14 residues. Germline CDR1 is SGHAT and CDR2 is FQNNGV.

The chain combines TRBV7-2 with TRBJ2-1; possible D gene TRBD2, 6 bases. CDR1 and CDR2 from the germline V gene are SGHTA and FQGNSA. The germline V and J ends were trimmed by 1 base and 7 bases, with 17 bases remaining between them. This CDR3 spans 16 amino acids. The CDR3 coding sequence is TGTGCCAGCAGCTTAGTATGGACTGGTGGGAGGAATGAGCAGTTCTTC. Its protein is CASSLVWTGGRNEQFF.

The chain carries TRBV5-4 and TRBJ1-5; perhaps TRBD1 as D (6 bases). Germline CDR1 reads SGHNT; CDR2 reads YYREEE (reference sequence). The V gene lost 0 bases and the J gene lost 1 base, with 14 bases spanning the gap. The CDR3 runs 17 residues. The CDR3 coding sequence is TGTGCCAGCAGCTTGGACCTCGGCGGGGGCAGCAATCAGCCCCAGCATTTT. Its protein is CASSLDLGGGSNQPQHF. The full variable domain, with the rest looked up from reference TRBV5-4 and TRBJ1-5, is ETGVTQSPTHLIKTRGQQVTLRCSSQSGHNTVSWYQQALGQGPQFIFQYYREEENGRGNFPPRFSGLQFPNYSSELNVNALELDDSALYLCASSLDLGGGSNQPQHFGDGTRLSIL.

The chain recombines TRBV5-8 with TRBJ2-7; 10 bases align to TRBD1. The CDR3 length is 14 residues. CDR1 and CDR2 (germline): SGHTS, YDEGEE. The J segment lost 5 bases and the V segment lost 3 bases, leaving 5 bases of the junction unmatched. CDR3 nucleotide sequence: TGTGCCAGCAGCTATGGACAGGGGGTCGACGAGCAGTACTTC. This sequence encodes CASSYGQGVDEQYF.

This chain uses TRBV4-3 with TRBJ2-1, with TRBD1 identical over 7 bases. Germline values: CDR1 LGHNA, CDR2 YSLEER. After removal of 4 bases from V and 7 bases from J, the junction contained 7 bases not matched to a gene. There are 14 residues in the CDR3. In DNA, the CDR3 is TGCGCCAGCAGCCCAACGACAGGGTTGAATGAGCAGTTCTTC. Protein product: CASSPTTGLNEQFF.

The chain has TRBV27 and TRBJ2-5; no reliable D call. Germline V lookup: CDR1 MNHEY, CDR2 SMNVEV (reference sequence). There are 14 residues in the CDR3. The V gene lost 0 bases and the J gene lost 7 bases, with 12 bases spanning the gap. The CDR3 sequence is CASSLSRSPRTQYF. The CDR3 region has the DNA TGTGCCAGCAGTTTATCCCGCAGTCCAAGGACCCAGTACTTC.

V is TRBV4-1 and J is TRBJ2-7, with a weak D call TRBD1 (5 bases). Trimming took 0 bases from V and 4 from J, leaving 16 bases between them. Germline-derived CDR1 and CDR2 are MGHRA and YSYEKL. The length of the CDR3 is 16 residues. The CDR3 DNA reads TGCGCCAGCAGCCAAGATCTACCAGGGCCTTTTTACGAGCAGTACTTC. Translation: CASSQDLPGPFYEQYF.

This chain links TRBV7-2 with TRBJ1-3; D is undetermined. Germline V gene sequence: CDR1 SGHTA, CDR2 FQGNSA. V was shortened by 1 base and J by 0 bases, with 10 bases between the two germline ends. The CDR3 sequence is 16 residues long. CDR3 coding DNA: TGTGCCAGCAGCTTAGTAGCCGAGAGCTCTGGAAACACCATATATTTT. Protein: CASSLVAESSGNTIYF. Full variable domain (missing parts from reference TRBV7-2 and TRBJ1-3): GAGVSQSPSNKVTEKGKDVELRCDPISGHTALYWYRQSLGQGLEFLIYFQGNSAPDKSGLPSDRFSAERTGGSVSTLTIQRTQQEDSAVYLCASSLVAESSGNTIYFGEGSWLTVV.

This clone occurred a few times. The chain carries TRBV6-5 and TRBJ1-2; 9 nucleotides align to TRBD1. J was trimmed by 3 bases and V by 6 bases; bases with no gene match: 5. Germline CDR1 is MNHEY and CDR2 is SVGAGI. The CDR3 totals 14 residues. CDR3 amino acids: CASRGTGWDYGYTF. The CDR3 coding sequence is TGTGCCAGCAGAGGGACAGGGTGGGACTATGGCTACACCTTC.

The gene calls are TRBV7-9 and TRBJ1-1; 9 bases align to TRBD1. Germline CDR1 is SEHNR and CDR2 is FQNEAQ (reference sequence). The CDR3 extends over 15 amino acids. V lost 4 bases to trimming and J lost 0 bases; unmatched junction nucleotides: 3. CDR3 coding DNA: TGTGCCAGCAGCTGGGGACAGGGAATGAACACTGAAGCTTTCTTT. Translated: CASSWGQGMNTEAFF.

This sequence joins TRBV5-1 and TRBJ2-7; D unresolved. Germline lookup yields CDR1 SGHRS and CDR2 YFSETQ. CDR3 length: 14 amino acids. Between the trimmed V and J ends, which lost 0 bases and 3 bases, there was a span of 10 bases. CDR3 coding DNA: TGCGCCAGCAGCTTGGGGCCAGGATTCTACGAGCAGTACTTC. Translated: CASSLGPGFYEQYF.

V is TRBV28 and J is TRBJ2-1; possibly TRBD2 for D (7 bases). The CDR3 is 17 residues long. V lost 5 bases to trimming and J lost 0 bases, with 17 bases between them. Germline loops: CDR1 MDHEN, CDR2 SYDVKM. The chain's CDR3 is CASSIGGLADSYNEQFF. In DNA, the CDR3 is TGTGCCAGCAGTATTGGGGGGCTAGCGGACTCCTACAATGAGCAGTTCTTC. Combining the CDR3 with reference TRBV28 and TRBJ2-1 gives the whole variable domain DVKVTQSSRYLVKRTGEKVFLECVQDMDHENMFWYRQDPGLGLRLIYFSYDVKMKEKGDIPEGYSVSREKKERFSLILESASTNQTSMYLCASSIGGLADSYNEQFFGPGTRLTVL.

The chain joins TRBV5-6 to TRBJ2-1; TRBD2 might be the D (6 bases). Trimming stripped 6 bases from V and 6 bases from J, with 19 bases between. This CDR3 is 15 amino acids long. Germline lookup yields CDR1 SGHDT and CDR2 YYEEEE. The CDR3 loop reads CASIPATSELNEQFF. The CDR3 DNA reads TGTGCCAGCATCCCCGCGACTAGTGAGCTCAATGAGCAGTTCTTC. Filled out from reference TRBV5-6 and TRBJ2-1, the complete variable domain reads DAGVTQSPTHLIKTRGQQVTLRCSPKSGHDTVSWYQQALGQGPQFIFQYYEEEERQRGNFPDRFSGHQFPNYSSELNVNALLLGDSALYLCASIPATSELNEQFFGPGTRLTVL.

The CDR3 reads CATSRDLVVGARGEQYF. The DNA for the CDR3 is TGTGCCACCAGCAGAGATCTCGTCGTGGGGGCGAGGGGAGAGCAGTACTTC. The chain links TRBV15 to TRBJ2-7; TRBD1 is a possible D gene (6 bases). The germline V and J ends were trimmed by 0 bases and 7 bases, with 22 bases remaining between them. This CDR3 is built from 17 residues. CDR1 is LNHNV and CDR2 is YYDKDF in the germline V gene (reference sequence). The variable domain in full, with the rest retrieved from reference TRBV15 and TRBJ2-7, is DAMVIQNPRYQVTQFGKPVTLSCSQTLNHNVMYWYQQKSSQAPKLLFHYYDKDFNNEADTPDNFQSRRPNTSFCFLDIRSPGLGDTAMYLCATSRDLVVGARGEQYFGPGTRLTVT.

The chain employs TRBV18 and TRBJ2-2; 11 bases match TRBD2. CDR1 is KGHSH, CDR2 LQKENI, per germline. Trimming removed 1 base from V and 5 bases from J; junction bases left unmatched: 3. This CDR3 region has 16 residues. CDR3 DNA: TGTGCCAGCTCACCACTAGCGGGAGGGCAGACCGGGGAGCTGTTTTTT. Translation gives CASSPLAGGQTGELFF.

The chain has TRBV29-1 and TRBJ1-4, with D unresolved. The CDR3 has 11 residues. Germline lookup yields CDR1 SQVTM and CDR2 ANQGSEA. The V end was cut by 6 bases, the J end by 12 bases, with 14 bases between. The CDR3 loop is CSVSKYAQLFF. CDR3 DNA: TGCAGCGTGAGTAAATATGCGCAACTGTTTTTT. The full variable domain, in which reference TRBV29-1 and TRBJ1-4 provide the parts outside the CDR3, is SAVISQKPSRDICQRGTSLTIQCQVDSQVTMMFWYRQQPGQSLTLIATANQGSEATYESGFVIDKFPISRPNLTFSTLTVSNMSPEDSSIYLCSVSKYAQLFFGSGTQLSVL.